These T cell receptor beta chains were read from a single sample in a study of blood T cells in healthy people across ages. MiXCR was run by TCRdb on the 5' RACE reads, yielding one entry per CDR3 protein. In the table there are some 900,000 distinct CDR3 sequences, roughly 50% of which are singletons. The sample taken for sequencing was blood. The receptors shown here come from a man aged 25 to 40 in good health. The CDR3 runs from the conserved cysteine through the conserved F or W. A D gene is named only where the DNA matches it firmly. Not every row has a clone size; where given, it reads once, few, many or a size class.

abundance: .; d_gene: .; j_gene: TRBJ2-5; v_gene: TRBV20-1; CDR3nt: TGCAGTGCTCCTCCGGCACAGCGCCAAGAGACCCAGTACTTC; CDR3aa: CSAPPAQRQETQYF
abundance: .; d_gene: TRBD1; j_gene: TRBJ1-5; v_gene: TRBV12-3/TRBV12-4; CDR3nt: TGTGCCAGCAGCAAGACAGGGTCTCAGCCCCAGCATTTT; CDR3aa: CASSKTGSQPQHF
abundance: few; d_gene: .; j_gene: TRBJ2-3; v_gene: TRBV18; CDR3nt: TGTGCCAGCTCACAGCAGCGTATAACTAGCACAGATACGCAGTATTTT; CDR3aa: CASSQQRITSTDTQYF
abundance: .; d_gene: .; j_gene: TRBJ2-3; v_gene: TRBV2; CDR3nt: TGTACCAGCAGTGGTCAGGGTGTCCTCGCAGATACGCAGTATTTT; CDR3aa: CTSSGQGVLADTQYF
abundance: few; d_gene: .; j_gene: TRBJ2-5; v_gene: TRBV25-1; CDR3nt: TGTGCCTCACAGGTGAAAGAGACCCAGTACTTC; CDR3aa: CASQVKETQYF
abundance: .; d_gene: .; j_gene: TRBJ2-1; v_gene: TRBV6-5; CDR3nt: TGTGCCAGCAGTGATCTGAGGGGGCAGTTCTTC; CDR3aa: CASSDLRGQFF
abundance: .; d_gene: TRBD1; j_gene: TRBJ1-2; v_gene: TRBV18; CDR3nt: TGTGCCAGCTCACTTACCGGACAGGACCCCTATGGCTACACCTTC; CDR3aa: CASSLTGQDPYGYTF
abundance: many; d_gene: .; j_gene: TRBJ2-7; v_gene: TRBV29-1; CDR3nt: TGCAGCGTGGAGGGACAGTCCTACGAGCAGTACTTC; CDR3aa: CSVEGQSYEQYF
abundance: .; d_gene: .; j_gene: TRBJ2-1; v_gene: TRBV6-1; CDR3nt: TGTGCCAGCACCACCACTCCCACGGGGAGCTCCTACAATGAGCAGTTCTTC; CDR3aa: CASTTTPTGSSYNEQFF
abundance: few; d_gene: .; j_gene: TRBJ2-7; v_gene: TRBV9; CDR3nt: TGTGCCAGCAGCGTAGATTGGCAGGGGTTTTACGAGCAGTACTTC; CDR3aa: CASSVDWQGFYEQYF
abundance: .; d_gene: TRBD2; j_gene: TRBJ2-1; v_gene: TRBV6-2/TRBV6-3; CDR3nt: TGTGCCAGCACCCTAACGGGGGGGACCGGGCAGTTCTTC; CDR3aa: CASTLTGGTGQFF
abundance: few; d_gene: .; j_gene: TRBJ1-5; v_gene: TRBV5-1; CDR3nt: TGCGCCAGACCCAAACAGGGATTGGGCTATCAGCCCCAGCATTTT; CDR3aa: CARPKQGLGYQPQHF
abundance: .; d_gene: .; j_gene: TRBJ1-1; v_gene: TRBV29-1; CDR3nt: TGCAGCGCCGAACAGGCCATGAACACTGAAGCTTTCTTT; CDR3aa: CSAEQAMNTEAFF
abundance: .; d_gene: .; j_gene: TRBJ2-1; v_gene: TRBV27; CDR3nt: TGTGCCAGCAGTCTGAGACAGTCCGGAGAGCAGTTCTTC; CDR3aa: CASSLRQSGEQFF
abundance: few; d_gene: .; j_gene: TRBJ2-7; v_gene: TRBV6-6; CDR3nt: TGTGCCAGCAGGTCCACGGGACTCTCCTACGAGCAGTACTTC; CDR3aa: CASRSTGLSYEQYF
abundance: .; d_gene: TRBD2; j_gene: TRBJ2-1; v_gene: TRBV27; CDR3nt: TGTGCCAGCAGTTTCGGGGGGACTAGCGGGGGGGCGAGGGGCAATGAGCAGTTCTTC; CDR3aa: CASSFGGTSGGARGNEQFF
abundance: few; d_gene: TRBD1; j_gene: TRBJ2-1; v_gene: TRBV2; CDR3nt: TGTGCCAGCAGTGCCCTCATCCCACCGGGACAGGGTATAAATGAGCAGTTCTTC; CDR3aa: CASSALIPPGQGINEQFF
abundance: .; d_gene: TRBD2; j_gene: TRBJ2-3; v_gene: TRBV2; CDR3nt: TGTGCCAGCAGTGGGACTAGCGGCTACACAGATACGCAGTATTTT; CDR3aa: CASSGTSGYTDTQYF
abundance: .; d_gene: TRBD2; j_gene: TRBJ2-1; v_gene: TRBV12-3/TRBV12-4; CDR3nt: TGTGCCAGCAGTCGGACCTTAGCGGGGGCCTCCTACAATGAGCAGTTCTTC; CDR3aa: CASSRTLAGASYNEQFF
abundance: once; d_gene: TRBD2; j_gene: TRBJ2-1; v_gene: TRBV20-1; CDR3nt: TGCAGTGCTAGAGAGTTCTCGCGGACTAGCGGCTGGGAGCAGTTCTTC; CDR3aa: CSAREFSRTSGWEQFF
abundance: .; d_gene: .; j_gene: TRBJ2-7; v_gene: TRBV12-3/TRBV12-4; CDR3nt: TGTGCCAGCAGTCTAAGGAGGGCCTACGAGCAGTACTTC; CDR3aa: CASSLRRAYEQYF
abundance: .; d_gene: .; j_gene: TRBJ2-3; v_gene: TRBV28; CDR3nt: TGTGCCAGCAGTCCGCCCACACTAGCAACAGATACGCAGTATTTT; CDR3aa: CASSPPTLATDTQYF
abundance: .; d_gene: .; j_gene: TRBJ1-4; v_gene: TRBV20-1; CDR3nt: TGCAGCGCACGAACTCTTTCAGACGCAACTAATGAAAAACTGTTTTTT; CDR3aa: CSARTLSDATNEKLFF
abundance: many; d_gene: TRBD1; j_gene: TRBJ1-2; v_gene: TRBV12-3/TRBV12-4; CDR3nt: TGTGCCAGCAGCCATGGGACAGTCTATGGCTACACCTTC; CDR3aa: CASSHGTVYGYTF
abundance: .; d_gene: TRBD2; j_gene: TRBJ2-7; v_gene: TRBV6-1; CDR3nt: TGTGCCAGCAGTGAAGCGCTCGGGGGGGGACGTTACGAGCAGTACTTC; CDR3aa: CASSEALGGGRYEQYF
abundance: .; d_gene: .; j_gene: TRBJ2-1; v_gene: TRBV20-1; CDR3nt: TGCAGTGCTGGTTGGACGTTTAATACGGGCAATGAGCAGTTCTTC; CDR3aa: CSAGWTFNTGNEQFF
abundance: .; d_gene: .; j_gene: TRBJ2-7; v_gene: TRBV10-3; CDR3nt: TGTGCCATCACCCTGGAACAGGGAATCCACGAGCAGTACTTC; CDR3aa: CAITLEQGIHEQYF
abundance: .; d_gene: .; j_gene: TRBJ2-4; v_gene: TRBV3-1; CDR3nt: TGTGCCAGCAACCCCGAGGGTTACATTCAGTACTTC; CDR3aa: CASNPEGYIQYF
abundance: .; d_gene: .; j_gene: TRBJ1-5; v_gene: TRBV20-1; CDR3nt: TGCAGTGCTAGTCGGGGGATCGGTCAGCCCCAGCATTTT; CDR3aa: CSASRGIGQPQHF
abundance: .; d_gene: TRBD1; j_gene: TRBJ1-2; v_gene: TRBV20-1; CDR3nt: TGCAGTGCTAGAACCCAGGGGGCTCATGGCTACACCTTC; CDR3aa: CSARTQGAHGYTF
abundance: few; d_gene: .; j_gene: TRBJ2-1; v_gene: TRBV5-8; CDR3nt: TGTGCCAGCAGCTTGATGTCGGTGGGCAATGAGCAGTTCTTC; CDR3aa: CASSLMSVGNEQFF